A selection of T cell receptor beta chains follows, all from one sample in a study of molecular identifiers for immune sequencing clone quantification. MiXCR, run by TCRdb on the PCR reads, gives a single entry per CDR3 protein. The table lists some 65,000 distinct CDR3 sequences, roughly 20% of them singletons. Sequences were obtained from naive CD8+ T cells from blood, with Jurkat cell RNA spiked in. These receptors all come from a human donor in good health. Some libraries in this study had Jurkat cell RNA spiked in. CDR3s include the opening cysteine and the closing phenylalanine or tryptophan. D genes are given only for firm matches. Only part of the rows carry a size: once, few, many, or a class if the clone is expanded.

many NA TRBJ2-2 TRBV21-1 TGTGCCAGCAGCAAGAAGAGCGAAGAAACCGGGGAGCTGTTTTTT CASSKKSEETGELFF
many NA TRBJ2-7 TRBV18 TGTGCCAGCTCACCGGTTGGTCTGGGAGGTTCTCCCTACGAGCAGTACTTC CASSPVGLGGSPYEQYF
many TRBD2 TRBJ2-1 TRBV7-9 TGTGCCAGCATAAATCAACTAGCGGGTTACAATGAGCAGTTCTTC CASINQLAGYNEQFF
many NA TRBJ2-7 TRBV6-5 TGTGCCAGCAGCTCAACAATGGGAATATTGGGCGAGCAGTACTTC CASSSTMGILGEQYF
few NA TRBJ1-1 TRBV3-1 TGTGCCAGCAGCCCAGAACAGTGGCCTCCGAACACTGAAGCTTTCTTT CASSPEQWPPNTEAFF
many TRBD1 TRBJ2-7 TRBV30 TGTGCCTGGAGTTCGGGACAGACCTACGAGCAGTACTTC CAWSSGQTYEQYF
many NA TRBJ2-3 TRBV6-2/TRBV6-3 TGTGCCAGCAGTTACCAACCGGGACTGTACACAGATACGCAGTATTTT CASSYQPGLYTDTQYF
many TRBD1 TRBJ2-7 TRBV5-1 TGCGCCAGCAACAGGGGACAGGGCGATGACGAGCAGTACTTC CASNRGQGDDEQYF
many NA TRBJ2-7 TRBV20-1 TGCAGTGCTAGAGATGGGCTAGCGTCCCGGCTCGGGGAGCAGTACTTC CSARDGLASRLGEQYF
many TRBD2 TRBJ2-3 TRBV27 TGTGCCAGCAGTCCCGGGGGCCTAGCGGGAGTGGGAGATACGCAGTATTTT CASSPGGLAGVGDTQYF
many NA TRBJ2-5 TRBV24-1 TGTGCCACCAGTGATGGGACGGACCAAGAGACCCAGTACTTC CATSDGTDQETQYF
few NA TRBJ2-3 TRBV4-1 TGCGCCAGCAGCCAAGCGGGGGTCCCGAGCACAGATACGCAGTATTTT CASSQAGVPSTDTQYF
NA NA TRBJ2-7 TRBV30 TGTGCCCGGAGGGGGGACCGGGCCGAGCAGTACTTC CARRGDRAEQYF
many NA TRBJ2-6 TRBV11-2 TGTGCCATCCCTAACAGGGACGCTTCCGGGGCCAACGTCCTGACTTTC CAIPNRDASGANVLTF
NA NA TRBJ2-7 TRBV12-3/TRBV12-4 TGTGCCAGCAGCCCAGGGGCTTACGAGCAGTACTTC CASSPGAYEQYF
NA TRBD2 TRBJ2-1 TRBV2 TGTGCCAGCAGAGGAGTAGCGGGAGAGAACAATGAGCAGTTCTTC CASRGVAGENNEQFF
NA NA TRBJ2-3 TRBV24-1 TGTGCCACCAGTGATCCAACTCGGGGGGCCTACACAGATACGCAGTATTTT CATSDPTRGAYTDTQYF
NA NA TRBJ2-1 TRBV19 TGTGCCAGTAGTATGTTACTGGGTAGCCGAAATGAGCAGTTCTTC CASSMLLGSRNEQFF
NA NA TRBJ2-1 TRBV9 TGTGCCAGCGGCCCGGGTAGGCTAGCTGGCAATGAGCAGTTCTTC CASGPGRLAGNEQFF
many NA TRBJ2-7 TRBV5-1 TGCGCCAGCAGGATGGAGGTACAGGCCCATCCAAGCTCCTACGAGCAGTACTTC CASRMEVQAHPSSYEQYF